The next 27 T cell receptor beta chains were all read from a single sample in a study of patients and donors after allogeneic stem cell transplantation. TCRdb used MiXCR to reprocess the RT-PCR reads, holding one entry per CDR3 protein. The sample has 800,000 to 1,000,000 distinct CDR3 sequences, more than 15% seen once. The sequenced sample was blood, either unsorted or a sorted T cell fraction (not recorded which). These receptors were taken from a human donor who was either an allogeneic HSCT recipient or a stem cell or donor lymphocyte infusion donor (not recorded which). It is not recorded whose cells these are; they may come from a transplant donor.

This clonotype was found a few times. V usage is TRBV20-1 and J usage is TRBJ1-2; 7 bases match TRBD1. The germline CDR1 and CDR2 sequences are DFQATT and SNEGSKA (reference sequence). The V segment lost 6 bases and the J segment 4 bases; nucleotides outside the gene matches: 5. This CDR3 region has 12 residues. The CDR3 DNA follows: TGCAGTGCCTCTGGGACAGTCTATGGCTACACCTTC. This translates into CSASGTVYGYTF.

The V call is TRBV10-3, the J call TRBJ1-1, with 7 bases matching TRBD1. The germline V gene has CDR1 ENHRY and CDR2 SYGVKD. V was pared by 10 bases and J by 0 bases, with 11 bases of the junction left unmatched. The CDR3 runs to 15 residues. CDR3 protein: CATSGTAQMNTEAFF. CDR3 DNA sequence: TGTGCCACCTCCGGGACAGCTCAAATGAACACTGAAGCTTTCTTT.

This chain connects TRBV4-1 to TRBJ1-5, with a tentative D call TRBD1 (6 bases). Trimming cost V 0 bases and J 9 bases, with 12 bases left between them. The germline gives CDR1 MGHRA, CDR2 YSYEKL. The CDR3 spans 14 residues. CDR3 nucleotide sequence: TGCGCCAGCAGCCAAGAGCAGGGGCACGGGCCCCAGCATTTT. Its protein product is CASSQEQGHGPQHF.

The chain employs TRBV12-3 or TRBV12-4 and TRBJ1-6, with D possibly matching TRBD1 (5 bases). Trimming took 1 base from V and 13 from J, leaving 14 bases between them. The CDR3 extends over 14 amino acids. CDR3 in amino acids: CASSLDGGGSPLHF. The CDR3 bases are TGTGCCAGCAGTTTAGATGGGGGGGGGTCTCCCCTCCACTTT.

The chain recombines TRBV6-2 or TRBV6-3 with TRBJ2-7; D is possibly TRBD1 or TRBD2 (5 bases each). The ends were cut back, 7 bases at V and 3 bases at J, with 10 bases in the middle. Germline assignment: CDR1 MNHEY and CDR2 SVGEGT. The CDR3 sequence is 12 residues long. CDR3 sequence (DNA): TGTGCCAGCACCCGGGGCCGCTACGAGCAGTACTTC. Its protein product is CASTRGRYEQYF.

V and J are TRBV4-2 and TRBJ2-2; D could derive from TRBD1 or TRBD2 (5 bases each). The germline V gene has CDR1 LGHNA and CDR2 YNFKEQ. The CDR3 totals 17 residues. V gave up 4 bases and J gave up 3 bases, with 18 bases separating them. CDR3 amino acids: CASSPRDHKRDTGELFF. The CDR3 bases are TGTGCCAGCAGCCCCCGGGACCACAAAAGGGACACCGGGGAGCTGTTTTTT.

The rearrangement uses TRBV5-1 and TRBJ1-1; TRBD1 matches 8 bases. The CDR3 length is 19 residues. Trimming cost V 3 bases and J 3 bases; bases outside gene matches: 19. Germline CDR1 is SGHRS and CDR2 is YFSETQ. The CDR3: CASSSSTYLTGGKDTEAFF. DNA of the CDR3: TGCGCCAGCAGCTCCTCTACCTACCTTACAGGGGGTAAAGACACTGAAGCTTTCTTT.

The rearrangement uses TRBV12-3 or TRBV12-4 and TRBJ1-2, with TRBD1 matching over 8 bases. This CDR3 is built from 14 residues. Trimming at V came to 7 bases and at J to 3 bases, leaving 7 bases not matched to a gene. The CDR3 loop is CASTSRTGHYGYTF. The CDR3 coding sequence is TGTGCCAGCACTTCCCGGACAGGGCACTATGGCTACACCTTC.

This clonotype has only a few counts. This chain uses TRBV27 with TRBJ2-7, with 8 bases fitting TRBD2. Per germline, CDR1 MNHEY and CDR2 SMNVEV (reference sequence). The CDR3 has 12 residues. The CDR3 reads CASSGQTSEQYF. The DNA for the CDR3 is TGTGCGTCTAGCGGGCAAACTTCCGAGCAGTACTTC.

This sequence joins TRBV9 and TRBJ2-7; no definite D call. V was trimmed by 0 bases and J by 6 bases, leaving 16 bases between them. In germline, CDR1 is SGDLS, CDR2 YYNGEE. This CDR3 comprises 15 residues. CDR3 coding DNA: TGTGCCAGCAGCGTAGGGGCGGAACTATCAACCGAGCAGTACTTC. Translated: CASSVGAELSTEQYF.

The sample holds a few counts of this clonotype. The V and J genes are TRBV9 and TRBJ2-1; possible D gene TRBD2, 7 bases. Trimming removed 7 bases at V and 6 bases at J, with 8 bases between. Germline V CDR1 and CDR2: SGDLS, YYNGEE. This CDR3 comprises 11 residues. The CDR3 DNA follows: TGTGCCAGCGGGGGGGCCAATGAGCAGTTCTTC. This sequence encodes CASGGANEQFF. Together with reference TRBV9 and TRBJ2-1, the CDR3 gives the full variable domain: DSGVTQTPKHLITATGQRVTLRCSPRSGDLSVYWYQQSLDQGLQFLIQYYNGEERAKGNILERFSAQQFPDLHSELNLSSLELGDSALYFCASGGANEQFFGPGTRLTVL.

This clonotype has only a few counts. The chain carries TRBV7-9 and TRBJ2-3, with 11 bases lining up with TRBD2. The J segment lost 2 bases and the V segment lost 4 bases, leaving 5 bases of the junction unmatched. The CDR3 is made up of 16 amino acids. The germline V gene encodes CDR1 SEHNR and CDR2 FQNEAQ (reference sequence). CDR3 protein: CASSYLTSGVTDTQYF. As DNA, the CDR3 is TGTGCCAGCAGCTACTTGACTAGCGGGGTCACAGATACGCAGTATTTT. Supplemented by reference TRBV7-9 and TRBJ2-3, the full variable domain reads DTGVSQNPRHKITKRGQNVTFRCDPISEHNRLYWYRQTLGQGPEFLTYFQNEAQLEKSRLLSDRFSAERPKGSFSTLEIQRTEQGDSAMYLCASSYLTSGVTDTQYFGPGTRLTVL.

V usage is TRBV6-1 and J usage is TRBJ1-6; 9 nucleotides agree with TRBD1. The CDR3 length is 15 residues. The trim removed 6 bases at V and 9 bases at J, leaving 9 bases unmatched. The germline CDR1 and CDR2 sequences are MNHNS and SASEGT. CDR3 DNA sequence: TGTGCCAGCAGCCTCGGGGACAGGGAGGGTTCACCCCTCCACTTT. Amino acids: CASSLGDREGSPLHF.

V is TRBV4-1 and J is TRBJ2-5; D possibly corresponds to TRBD1 (5 bases). Looked up from germline, CDR1 is MGHRA and CDR2 is YSYEKL. Trimming pared 2 bases from V and 5 bases from J, leaving 12 bases between. The CDR3 length is 14 residues. CDR3 coding DNA: TGCGCCAGCAGCCAAATGGGGCCTCCGGAGACCCAGTACTTC. It specifies CASSQMGPPETQYF.

This clonotype was observed a handful of times. The genes are TRBV5-5 and TRBJ2-2; no reliable D call. The germline V and J ends were trimmed by 0 bases and 3 bases, with 12 bases remaining between them. The germline V gene has CDR1 SGHKS and CDR2 YYEKEE (reference sequence). This CDR3 comprises 16 residues. CDR3 in amino acids: CASSLESLPDTGELFF. CDR3 coding DNA: TGTGCCAGCAGCTTGGAAAGTCTACCGGACACCGGGGAGCTGTTTTTT.

This clonotype was observed a few times. The V gene is TRBV2, the J gene TRBJ1-1, with D uncertain. Between the trimmed V and J ends, which lost 1 base and 2 bases, there was a span of 8 bases. The germline V gene encodes CDR1 SNHLY and CDR2 FYNNEI. CDR3 length: 14 residues. The CDR3 spells CASSEVVENTEAFF. The CDR3 DNA reads as TGTGCCAGCAGTGAAGTGGTAGAAAACACTGAAGCTTTCTTT.

This clonotype has just a few counts. The chain joins TRBV5-1 to TRBJ2-3; the D gene is possibly TRBD1 (5 bases). The CDR3 loop spans 13 amino acids. The V end was cut by 3 bases, the J end by 4 bases, with 9 bases between. CDR1 and CDR2 (germline): SGHRS, YFSETQ. CDR3 loop: CASSSRVSDTQYF. CDR3 in DNA: TGCGCCAGCAGCTCCAGGGTATCAGATACGCAGTATTTT.

In this sample, this clonotype turned up a few times. V is TRBV6-5 and J is TRBJ2-5; tentative D call: TRBD2 (5 bases). This CDR3 is 19 amino acids long. Looked up from germline, CDR1 is MNHEY and CDR2 is SVGAGI. Deletions cut 0 bases from V and 2 bases from J, with 22 bases between. The DNA of the CDR3 is TGTGCCAGCAGTTACTCGGTGGGTGTGTCGGGGAGCCTGCAAGAGACCCAGTACTTC. It encodes CASSYSVGVSGSLQETQYF.

This clonotype has a count of ten or more. The chain uses TRBV5-1 and TRBJ2-5; 13 nucleotides match TRBD2. Losses at the gene ends were 4 bases for V and 5 bases for J; bases not matched to a gene: 11. The CDR3 length is 17 residues. Germline V gives CDR1 SGHRS, CDR2 YFSETQ. CDR3 nucleotide sequence: TGCGCCAGCAGCCCGACTAGCGGGAGGCCCCAAAGGGAGACCCAGTACTTC. Its protein is CASSPTSGRPQRETQYF.

This chain uses TRBV3-1 with TRBJ2-1; D remains unclear. The CDR3 loop spans 14 amino acids. Trimming took 4 bases from V and 4 from J, leaving 11 bases between them. The germline V gene encodes CDR1 LGHDT and CDR2 YNNKEL (reference sequence). In nucleotides, the CDR3 is TGTGCCAGCAGCCTCACCCCAGGTTACAATGAGCAGTTCTTC. Translating it yields CASSLTPGYNEQFF.

V usage is TRBV29-1 and J usage is TRBJ2-5; unclear D gene. The V end was cut by 2 bases, the J end by 11 bases, with 21 bases between. CDR1 and CDR2 from the germline V gene are SQVTM and ANQGSEA. There are 14 residues in the CDR3. The CDR3 protein is CSVEREQIITNQYF. CDR3 nucleotides: TGCAGCGTTGAAAGAGAGCAGATTATTACGAATCAGTACTTC.

The V call is TRBV29-1, the J call TRBJ1-1; D not resolved. This CDR3 spans 12 amino acids. Looked up from germline, CDR1 is SQVTM and CDR2 is ANQGSEA. V lost 4 bases, J lost 2 bases, and 8 bases lay in between. CDR3 residues: CSVVGDNTEAFF. DNA for the CDR3: TGCAGCGTTGTGGGTGATAACACTGAAGCTTTCTTT.

The chain joins TRBV9 to TRBJ1-1; D is undetermined. This CDR3 comprises 14 residues. Germline-derived CDR1 and CDR2 are SGDLS and YYNGEE. The germline V and J ends were trimmed by 1 base and 3 bases, with 10 bases remaining between them. The CDR3 spells CASSVLSMDTEAFF. Here the CDR3 DNA reads TGTGCCAGCAGCGTATTGTCGATGGACACTGAAGCTTTCTTT.

This clonotype turned up a few times. The chain employs TRBV7-6 and TRBJ2-1; the D call may be TRBD1 or TRBD2 (6 bases each). Germline V CDR1 and CDR2: SGHVS, FNYEAQ. Trimming shortened V by 5 bases and J by 4 bases, and 15 bases separated the two germline ends. CDR3 size: 15 residues. CDR3 nucleotide sequence: TGTGCCAGCAGCGCACAGGGCGGGAAGTACAATGAGCAGTTCTTC. It encodes CASSAQGGKYNEQFF.

There are many counts of this clonotype. J is TRBJ1-4 and V is TRBV12-3 or TRBV12-4, with a tentative D call TRBD1 (5 bases). Trimming took off 1 base at V and 8 bases at J, with 8 bases between the two ends. This CDR3 is 13 amino acids long. The CDR3 loop reads CASSLGAGEKLFF. The CDR3 coding sequence is TGTGCCAGCAGTTTAGGGGCAGGGGAAAAACTGTTTTTT.

This clonotype was found a few times. The V and J genes are TRBV12-3 or TRBV12-4 and TRBJ2-1; D is unclear. Trimming removed 1 base from V and 0 bases from J, with 7 bases in between. CDR3 length: 15 residues. CDR3 region: CASSLGSNSYNEQFF. In nucleotides, the CDR3 is TGTGCCAGCAGTTTAGGGAGTAACTCCTACAATGAGCAGTTCTTC.

V is TRBV18 and J is TRBJ2-5; D is unclear. V shed 2 bases and J shed 5 bases, with 6 bases lying between them. This CDR3 comprises 12 residues. CDR1 and CDR2 from the germline V gene are KGHSH and LQKENI. As DNA, the CDR3 is TGTGCCAGCTCACCATCTCCCGAGACCCAGTACTTC. This codes for CASSPSPETQYF.